Given below is one T cell receptor (beta chain) in context. Its antigen is unidentified. These data come from a study of beta chain features in type 1 diabetes. The V gene's germline CDR1 is SGHTA and CDR2 FQGNSA. V was pared by 1 base and J by 2 bases, with 9 bases between. The CDR3 contains 15 residues. The authors sorted CD4+ naive, central memory, regulatory and stem cell-like memory cells via CD45RO/CCR7/CD25/CD127/CD95/CD27. Expressed TCRB transcripts were sequenced, since all the RNA that had been isolated was reverse transcribed. Clones were read by immunoSEQ multiplex PCR, and TCRdb kept only the in-frame ones, dropping some. The sample holds some 270,000 clones, 7% to 9% seen once. Overall study findings and caveats: High-TCR-expressing cells could be over-represented by cDNA sequencing. The study left unresolved whether HLA type influences TCRB rearrangement.

This rearrangement joins TRBV7-2 to TRBJ2-1; the D is unclear. This sequence was found in a woman under 30 in good health. The specimen was central memory CD4+ T cells from blood. CDR3 DNA sequence: TGTGCCAGCAGCTTAGGGGGTTCGGCCTACAATGAGCAGTTCTTC. Its translation: CASSLGGSAYNEQFF.